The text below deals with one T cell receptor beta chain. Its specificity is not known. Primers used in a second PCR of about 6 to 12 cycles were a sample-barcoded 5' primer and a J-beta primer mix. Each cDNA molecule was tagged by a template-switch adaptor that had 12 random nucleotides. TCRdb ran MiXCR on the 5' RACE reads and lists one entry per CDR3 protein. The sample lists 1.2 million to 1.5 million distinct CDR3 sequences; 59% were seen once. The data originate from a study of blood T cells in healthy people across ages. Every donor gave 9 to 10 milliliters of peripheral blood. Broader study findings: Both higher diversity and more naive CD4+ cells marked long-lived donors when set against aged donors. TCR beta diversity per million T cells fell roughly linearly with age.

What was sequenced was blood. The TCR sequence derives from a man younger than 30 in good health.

As DNA, the CDR3 is TGTGCCAGCAGCTTGGGGGGGGGCAGTAAAAACATTCAGTACTTC. This gives the protein CASSLGGGSKNIQYF. The chain recombines TRBV5-6 with TRBJ2-4, with D possibly being TRBD2 (7 bases). Trimming took off 0 bases at V and 4 bases at J, with 11 bases between the two ends. This CDR3 contains 15 residues. Germline loops: CDR1 SGHDT, CDR2 YYEEEE.